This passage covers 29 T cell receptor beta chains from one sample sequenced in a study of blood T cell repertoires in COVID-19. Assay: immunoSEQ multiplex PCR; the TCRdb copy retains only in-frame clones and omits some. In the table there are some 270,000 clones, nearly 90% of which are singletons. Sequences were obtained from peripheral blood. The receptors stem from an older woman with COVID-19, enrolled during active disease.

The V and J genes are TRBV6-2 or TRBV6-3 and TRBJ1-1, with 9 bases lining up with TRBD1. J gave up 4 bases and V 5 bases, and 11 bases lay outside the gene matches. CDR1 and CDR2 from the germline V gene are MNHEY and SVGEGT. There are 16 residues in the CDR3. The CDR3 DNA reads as TGTGCCAGCAGTCCCCGTATCGGACAGGGGAGCACTGAAGCTTTCTTT. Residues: CASSPRIGQGSTEAFF.

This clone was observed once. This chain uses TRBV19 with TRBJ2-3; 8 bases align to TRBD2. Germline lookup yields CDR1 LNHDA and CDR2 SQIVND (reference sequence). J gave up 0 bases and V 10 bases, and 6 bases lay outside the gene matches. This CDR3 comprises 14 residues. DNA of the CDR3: TGTGCCACCCTACAGCGGGGGAGCACAGATACGCAGTATTTT. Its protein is CATLQRGSTDTQYF.

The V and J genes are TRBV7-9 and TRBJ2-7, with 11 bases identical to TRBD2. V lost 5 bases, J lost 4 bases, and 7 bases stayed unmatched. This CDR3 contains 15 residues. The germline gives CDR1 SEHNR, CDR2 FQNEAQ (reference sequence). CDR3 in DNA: TGTGCCAGCAGCCTTAGCGGGGGGGCCTCTTACGAGCAGTACTTC. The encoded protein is CASSLSGGASYEQYF.

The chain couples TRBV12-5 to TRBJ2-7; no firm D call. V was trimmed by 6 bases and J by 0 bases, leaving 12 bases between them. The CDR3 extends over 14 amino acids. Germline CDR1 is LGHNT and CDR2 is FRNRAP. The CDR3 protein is CASGSDASSYEQYF. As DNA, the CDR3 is TGTGCTAGTGGGTCCGATGCTAGCTCCTACGAGCAGTACTTC. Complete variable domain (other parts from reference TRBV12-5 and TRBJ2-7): DARVTQTPRHKVTEMGQEVTMRCQPILGHNTVFWYRQTMMQGLELLAYFRNRAPLDDSGMPKDRFSAEMPDATLATLKIQPSEPRDSAVYFCASGSDASSYEQYFGPGTRLTVT.

The CDR3 nucleotides read TGCGCCAGCAGCTTGGAGGTAGCGGGCACAGATACGCAGTATTTT. It translates to CASSLEVAGTDTQYF. The chain uses TRBV5-1 and TRBJ2-3; D is possibly TRBD2 (6 bases). CDR1 SGHRS and CDR2 YFSETQ come from the germline V gene. Trimming took 0 bases from V and 1 from J, leaving 9 bases between them. This CDR3 spans 15 amino acids.

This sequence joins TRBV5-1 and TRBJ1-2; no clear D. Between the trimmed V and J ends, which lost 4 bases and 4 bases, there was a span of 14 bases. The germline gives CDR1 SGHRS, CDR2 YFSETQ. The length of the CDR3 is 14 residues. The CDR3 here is CASSREVGSYGYTF. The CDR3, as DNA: TGCGCCAGCAGCAGGGAGGTTGGCAGCTATGGCTACACCTTC.

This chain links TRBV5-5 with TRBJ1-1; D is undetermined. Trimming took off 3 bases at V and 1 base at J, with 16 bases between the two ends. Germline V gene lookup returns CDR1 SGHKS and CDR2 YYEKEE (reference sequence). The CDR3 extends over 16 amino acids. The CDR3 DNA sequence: TGTGCCAGCAGCTCAAGGGTGGGAGACCGGAACACTGAAGCTTTCTTT. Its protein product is CASSSRVGDRNTEAFF. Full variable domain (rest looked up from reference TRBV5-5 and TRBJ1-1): DAGVTQSPTHLIKTRGQQVTLRCSPISGHKSVSWYQQVLGQGPQFIFQYYEKEERGRGNFPDRFSARQFPNYSSELNVNALLLGDSALYLCASSSRVGDRNTEAFFGQGTRLTVV.

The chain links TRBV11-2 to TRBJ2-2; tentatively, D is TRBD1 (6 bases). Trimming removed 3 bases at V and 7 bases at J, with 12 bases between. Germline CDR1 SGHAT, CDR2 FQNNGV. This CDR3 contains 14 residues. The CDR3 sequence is CASSLNRAGGELFF. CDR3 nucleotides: TGTGCCAGCAGCTTGAACAGGGCCGGCGGGGAGCTGTTTTTT.

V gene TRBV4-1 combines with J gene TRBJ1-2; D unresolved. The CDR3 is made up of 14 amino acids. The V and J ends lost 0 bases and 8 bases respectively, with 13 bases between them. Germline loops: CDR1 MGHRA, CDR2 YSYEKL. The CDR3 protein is CASSQDPGLGGYTF. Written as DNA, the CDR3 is TGCGCCAGCAGCCAAGATCCCGGCCTCGGGGGCTACACCTTC.

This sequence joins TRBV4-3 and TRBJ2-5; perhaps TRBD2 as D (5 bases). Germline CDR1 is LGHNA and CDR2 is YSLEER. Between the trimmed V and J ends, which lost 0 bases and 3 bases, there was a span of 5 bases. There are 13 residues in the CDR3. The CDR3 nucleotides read TGCGCCAGCAGCCAAGAGCGGGAAGAGACCCAGTACTTC. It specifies CASSQEREETQYF.

The CDR3 nucleotides read TGTGCCAGCAGCAAACCCGGCAATCAGCCCCAGCATTTT. This encodes CASSKPGNQPQHF. V and J are TRBV21-1 and TRBJ1-5. TRBV21-1 is a documented pseudogene. The CDR3 extends over 13 amino acids.

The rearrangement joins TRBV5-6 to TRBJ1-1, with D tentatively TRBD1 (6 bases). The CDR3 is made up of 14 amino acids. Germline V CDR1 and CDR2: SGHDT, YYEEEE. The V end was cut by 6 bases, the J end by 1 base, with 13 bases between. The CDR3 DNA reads TGTGCCAGCATGGGGGCCACCTGGAACACTGAAGCTTTCTTT. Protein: CASMGATWNTEAFF.

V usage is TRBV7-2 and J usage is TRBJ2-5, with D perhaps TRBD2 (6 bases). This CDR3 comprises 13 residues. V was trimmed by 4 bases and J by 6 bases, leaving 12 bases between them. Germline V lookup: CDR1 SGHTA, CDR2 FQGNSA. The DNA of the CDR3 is TGTGCCAGCAGCTCGACTAGTATACAGACCCAGTACTTC. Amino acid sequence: CASSSTSIQTQYF.

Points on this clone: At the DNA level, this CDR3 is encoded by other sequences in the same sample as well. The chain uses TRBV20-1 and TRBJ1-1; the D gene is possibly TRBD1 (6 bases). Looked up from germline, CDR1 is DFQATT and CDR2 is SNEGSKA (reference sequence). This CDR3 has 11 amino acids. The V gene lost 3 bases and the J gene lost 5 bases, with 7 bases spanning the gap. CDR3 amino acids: CSASRGTEAFF. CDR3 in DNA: TGCAGTGCTAGCAGGGGTACTGAAGCTTTCTTT.

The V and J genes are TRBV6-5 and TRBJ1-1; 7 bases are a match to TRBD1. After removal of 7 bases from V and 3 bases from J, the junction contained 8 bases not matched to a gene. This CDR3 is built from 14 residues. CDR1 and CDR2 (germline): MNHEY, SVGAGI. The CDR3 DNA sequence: TGTGCCAGCAAGGGGACAGTGGGGGACACTGAAGCTTTCTTT. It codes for CASKGTVGDTEAFF.

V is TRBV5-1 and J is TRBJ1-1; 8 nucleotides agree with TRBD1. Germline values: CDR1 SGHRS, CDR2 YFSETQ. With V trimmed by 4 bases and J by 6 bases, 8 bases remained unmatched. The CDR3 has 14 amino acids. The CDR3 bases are TGCGCCAGCAGCACCGACAGGGGTTTCGCTGAAGCTTTCTTT. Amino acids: CASSTDRGFAEAFF.

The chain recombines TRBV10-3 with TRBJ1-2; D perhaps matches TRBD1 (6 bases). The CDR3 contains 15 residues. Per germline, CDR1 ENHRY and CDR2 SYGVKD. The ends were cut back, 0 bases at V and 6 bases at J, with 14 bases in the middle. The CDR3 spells CAISESKGVKDGYTF. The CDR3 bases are TGTGCCATCAGTGAGTCGAAGGGGGTTAAGGATGGCTACACCTTC.

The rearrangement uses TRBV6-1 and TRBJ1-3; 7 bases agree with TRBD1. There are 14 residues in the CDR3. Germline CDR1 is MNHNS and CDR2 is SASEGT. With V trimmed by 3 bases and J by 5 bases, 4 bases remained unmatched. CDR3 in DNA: TGTGCCAGCAGTGAGACAGGGACTCGAAACACCATATATTTT. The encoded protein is CASSETGTRNTIYF.

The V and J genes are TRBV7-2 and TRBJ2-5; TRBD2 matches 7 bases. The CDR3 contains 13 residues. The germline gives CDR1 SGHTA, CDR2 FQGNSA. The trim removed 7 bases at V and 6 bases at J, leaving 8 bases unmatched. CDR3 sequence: CASNGGRGQTQYF. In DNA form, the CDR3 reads TGTGCCAGCAACGGGGGGAGAGGGCAGACCCAGTACTTC. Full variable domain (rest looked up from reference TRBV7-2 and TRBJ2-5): GAGVSQSPSNKVTEKGKDVELRCDPISGHTALYWYRQSLGQGLEFLIYFQGNSAPDKSGLPSDRFSAERTGGSVSTLTIQRTQQEDSAVYLCASNGGRGQTQYFGPGTRLLVL.

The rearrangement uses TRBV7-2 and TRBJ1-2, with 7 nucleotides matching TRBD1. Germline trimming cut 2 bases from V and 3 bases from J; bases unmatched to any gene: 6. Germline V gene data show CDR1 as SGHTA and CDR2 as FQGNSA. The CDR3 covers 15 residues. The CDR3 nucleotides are TGTGCCAGCAGCTTACACCCCACAGGGGACTATGGCTACACCTTC. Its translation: CASSLHPTGDYGYTF.

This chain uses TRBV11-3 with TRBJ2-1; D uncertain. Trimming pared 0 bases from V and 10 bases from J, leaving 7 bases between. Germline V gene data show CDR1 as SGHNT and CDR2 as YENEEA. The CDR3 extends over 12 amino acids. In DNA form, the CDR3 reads TGTGCCAGCAGCTTAGATGGAGACGAGCAGTTCTTC. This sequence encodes CASSLDGDEQFF.

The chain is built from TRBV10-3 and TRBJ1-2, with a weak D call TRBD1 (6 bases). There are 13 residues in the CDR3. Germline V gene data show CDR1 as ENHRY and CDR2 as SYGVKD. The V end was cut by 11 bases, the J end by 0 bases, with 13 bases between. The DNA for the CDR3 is TGTGCCGTCGTACAGGGATCTAACTATGGCTACACCTTC. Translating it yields CAVVQGSNYGYTF.

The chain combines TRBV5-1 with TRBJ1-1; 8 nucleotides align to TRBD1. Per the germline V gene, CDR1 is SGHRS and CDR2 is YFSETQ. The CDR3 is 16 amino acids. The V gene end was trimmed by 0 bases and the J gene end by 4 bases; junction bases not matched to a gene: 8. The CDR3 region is CASSLDGQGRGTEAFF. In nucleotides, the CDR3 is TGCGCCAGCAGCTTGGACGGACAGGGAAGGGGCACTGAAGCTTTCTTT.

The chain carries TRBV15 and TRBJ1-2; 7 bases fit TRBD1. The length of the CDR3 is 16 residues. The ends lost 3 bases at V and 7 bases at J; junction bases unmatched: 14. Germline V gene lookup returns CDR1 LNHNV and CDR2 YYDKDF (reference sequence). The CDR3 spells CATSREGTAGSGGYTF. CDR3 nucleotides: TGTGCCACCAGCAGGGAAGGGACAGCAGGAAGTGGTGGCTACACCTTC. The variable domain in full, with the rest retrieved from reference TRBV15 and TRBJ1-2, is DAMVIQNPRYQVTQFGKPVTLSCSQTLNHNVMYWYQQKSSQAPKLLFHYYDKDFNNEADTPDNFQSRRPNTSFCFLDIRSPGLGDTAMYLCATSREGTAGSGGYTFGSGTRLTVV.

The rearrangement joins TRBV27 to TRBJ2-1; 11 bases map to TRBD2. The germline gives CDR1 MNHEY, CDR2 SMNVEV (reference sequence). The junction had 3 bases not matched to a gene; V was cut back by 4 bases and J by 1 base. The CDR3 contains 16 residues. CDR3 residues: CASSSIAGGSYNEQFF. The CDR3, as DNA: TGTGCCAGCAGTTCTATAGCGGGGGGGTCCTACAATGAGCAGTTCTTC.

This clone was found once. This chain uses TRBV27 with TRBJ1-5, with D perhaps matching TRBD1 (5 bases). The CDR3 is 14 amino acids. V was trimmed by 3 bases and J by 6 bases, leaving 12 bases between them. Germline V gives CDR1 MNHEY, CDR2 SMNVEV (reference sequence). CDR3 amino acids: CASSFGQGGQPQHF. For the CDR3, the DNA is TGTGCCAGCAGTTTCGGCCAGGGAGGTCAGCCCCAGCATTTT.

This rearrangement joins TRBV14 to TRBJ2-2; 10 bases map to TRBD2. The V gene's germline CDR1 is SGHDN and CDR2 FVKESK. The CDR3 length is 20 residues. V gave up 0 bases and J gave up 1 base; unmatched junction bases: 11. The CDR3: CASSQDFRTSGVRNTGELFF. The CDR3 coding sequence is TGTGCCAGCAGCCAAGATTTCAGGACTAGCGGTGTAAGGAACACCGGGGAGCTGTTTTTT.

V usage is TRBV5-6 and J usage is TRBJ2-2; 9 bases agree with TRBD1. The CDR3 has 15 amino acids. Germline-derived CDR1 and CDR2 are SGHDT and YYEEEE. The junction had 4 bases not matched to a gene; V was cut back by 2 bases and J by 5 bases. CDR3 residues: CASSLQGARTGELFF. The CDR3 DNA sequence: TGTGCCAGCAGCTTACAGGGGGCTAGGACCGGGGAGCTGTTTTTT.

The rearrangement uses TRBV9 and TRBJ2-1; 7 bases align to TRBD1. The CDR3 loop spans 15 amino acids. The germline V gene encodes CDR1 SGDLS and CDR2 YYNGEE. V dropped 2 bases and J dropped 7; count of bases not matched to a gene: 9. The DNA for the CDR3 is TGTGCCAGCAGCGTGAGAGGGGGCGAAAGGAATGAGCAGTTCTTC. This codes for CASSVRGGERNEQFF.